The clone carrying this T cell receptor beta chain has only a few counts. Its antigen is unidentified. Every sample yielded at least 6.5 million isolated PBMCs. This record comes from a study of blood T cells in healthy people across ages. Study-wide findings and caveats: Higher naive T cell percentage went strongly together with higher TCR beta diversity.

The use of a sample-barcoded 5' primer and a J-beta primer mix characterized a second PCR of about 7 to 12 cycles. A 12-random-nucleotide template-switch adaptor tagged each cDNA molecule. TCRdb re-analysed the 5' RACE reads in MiXCR, keeping a single row per CDR3 protein. Altogether hundreds of thousands of distinct CDR3 sequences are present, just over 55% being singletons, with the ten largest covering around 24%. There are 15 residues in the CDR3. The ends were cut back, 3 bases at V and 2 bases at J, with 15 bases in the middle. Germline V gene data show CDR1 as SQVTM and CDR2 as ANQGSEA. The clonotype was recovered from a man aged 35-49 years in good health. The sequencing sample was made of blood. This sequence joins TRBV29-1 and TRBJ2-3, with a possible D match to TRBD2 (5 bases). CDR3 nucleotide sequence: TGCAGCGTTGATGAGGTTGAGGACTCCACAGATACGCAGTATTTT. Its translation is CSVDEVEDSTDTQYF.